This T cell receptor (beta chain) was identified in a study of patients and donors after allogeneic stem cell transplantation (TCRdb year 2020). A distance of 4 bases separates the germline ends of V and J, which lose 4 bases and 1 base respectively. The CDR3 covers 12 residues, taking in both the cysteine and the phenylalanine. The sequence is cut down to CDR3 DNA, 36 bases in frame from base 1. Based on the germline V gene (reference sequence), the CDR1 and CDR2 sequences are LGHDT and YNNKEL. The method behind the library was RT-PCR. The listed sequencing device is NextSeq 550. Clones were called with MiXCR by TCRdb after fastp trimmed the public reads at Q25, and only in-frame beta chains were retained. Every CDR3 protein is listed once, alongside the most common genes and DNA of its rows. The sample yields about 200,000 distinct CDR3 sequences; 35% to 50% were counted once. The ten top clones hold about 33% of the sample.

At least ten counts were recorded for this clonotype. The antigen it recognizes is unknown. Nothing much larger sits one base from this clone, and base qualities are not available. The sequenced sample was blood, either unsorted or a sorted T cell fraction (not recorded which). The sequence derives from a human donor who was either an allogeneic HSCT recipient or a stem cell or donor lymphocyte infusion donor (not recorded which). It is not recorded whose cells these are; they may come from a transplant donor. The rearrangement joined TRBV3-1 to TRBJ1-1, with an unclear D gene assignment. The CDR3 region: CASSRGNTEAFF. At the DNA level, the sequence is TGTGCCAGCAGCCGAGGGAACACTGAAGCTTTCTTT.